The 26 T cell receptor beta chains below all came from one sample that was sequenced in a study of blood T cell repertoires in COVID-19. Profiling relied on immunoSEQ multiplex PCR, and the TCRdb table lists in-frame clones only, not all of them. Of some 500,000 clones listed, 88% were seen once; the top ten hold roughly 1.9%. Sequencing was performed on PBMCs or T cells enriched from blood (not recorded which). The receptors shown here come from a middle-aged woman who had recovered from COVID-19.

The chain links TRBV7-2 to TRBJ1-5; TRBD1 might be the D (6 bases). Germline CDR1 and CDR2: SGHTA and FQGNSA. The CDR3 totals 15 residues. The ends were cut back, 2 bases at V and 0 bases at J, with 8 bases in the middle. The CDR3 is CASSLTGLSNQPQHF. The DNA of the CDR3 is TGTGCCAGCAGCTTAACAGGGCTTAGCAATCAGCCCCAGCATTTT.

The CDR3 here is CASSGGPGTGLFYRETQYF. The CDR3 coding sequence is TGTGCCAGCAGTGGCGGACCGGGGACAGGGCTTTTCTACCGTGAGACCCAGTACTTC. The rearrangement links TRBV6-1 to TRBJ2-5; TRBD1 aligns across 9 bases. The CDR3 is made up of 19 amino acids. Germline V gene data show CDR1 as MNHNS and CDR2 as SASEGT. V lost 4 bases, J lost 5 bases, and 20 bases stayed unmatched.

V and J are TRBV2 and TRBJ2-5, with 9 bases fitting TRBD1. Germline CDR1 is SNHLY and CDR2 is FYNNEI. This CDR3 is built from 16 residues. The J segment lost 2 bases and the V segment lost 4 bases, leaving 8 bases of the junction unmatched. The DNA for the CDR3 is TGTGCCAGCAGTGGCAACCGGGACAGGGATCAAGAGACCCAGTACTTC. It specifies CASSGNRDRDQETQYF.

The chain employs TRBV30 and TRBJ1-4; D gene unclear. The CDR3 covers 14 residues. Trimming removed 0 bases from V and 4 bases from J, with 9 bases in between. The germline V gene encodes CDR1 GTSNPN and CDR2 SVGIG (reference sequence). This CDR3 reads CAWSVQSVNEKLFF. The DNA of the CDR3 is TGTGCCTGGAGTGTCCAGTCCGTTAATGAAAAACTGTTTTTT.

The rearrangement uses TRBV5-6 and TRBJ1-1; D is perhaps TRBD1 (6 bases). This CDR3 has 17 amino acids. CDR1 is SGHDT and CDR2 is YYEEEE in the germline V gene. The ends were cut back, 4 bases at V and 1 base at J, with 20 bases in the middle. CDR3 sequence reads: CASSGTQLGAANTEAFF. As DNA, the CDR3 is TGTGCCAGCAGCGGGACACAGTTAGGGGCAGCGAACACTGAAGCTTTCTTT.

This rearrangement joins TRBV11-2 to TRBJ2-7; D is undetermined. Trimming cost V 1 base and J 3 bases, with 10 bases left between them. Germline assignment: CDR1 SGHAT and CDR2 FQNNGV. The CDR3 has 14 amino acids. CDR3: CASSLGRVLYEQYF. The CDR3 DNA reads as TGTGCCAGCAGCTTAGGACGGGTACTCTACGAGCAGTACTTC.

J is TRBJ1-1 and V is TRBV12-5, with 8 bases fitting TRBD1. The germline V gene encodes CDR1 LGHNT and CDR2 FRNRAP. This CDR3 contains 15 residues. Germline trimming cut 7 bases from V and 5 bases from J; bases unmatched to any gene: 12. The CDR3 loop is CASATTGGELTEAFF. The CDR3 region has the DNA TGTGCTAGTGCCACAACAGGGGGAGAGTTAACTGAAGCTTTCTTT.

The chain combines TRBV10-3 with TRBJ1-2; D is perhaps TRBD1 (6 bases). The CDR3 has 13 amino acids. Per the germline V gene, CDR1 is ENHRY and CDR2 is SYGVKD. The germline V and J ends were trimmed by 10 bases and 2 bases, with 14 bases remaining between them. CDR3 coding DNA: TGTGCCACCGACGGAACAGGGAACTATGGCTACACCTTC. It translates to CATDGTGNYGYTF.

This chain connects TRBV3-1 (or the pseudogene TRBV3-2) to TRBJ2-7, with D perhaps matching TRBD2 (5 bases). V lost 2 bases, J lost 5 bases, and 7 bases lay in between. Germline V gene sequence: CDR1 LGHDT, CDR2 YNNKEL (reference sequence). The CDR3 is 12 amino acids. CDR3 coding DNA: TGTGCCAGCAGCCAATCCGGGAACGAGCAGTACTTC. It codes for CASSQSGNEQYF.

The chain is built from TRBV10-3 and TRBJ1-5; D remains unclear. The germline gives CDR1 ENHRY, CDR2 SYGVKD. Trimming took 0 bases from V and 1 from J, leaving 16 bases between them. The CDR3 has 18 amino acids. The DNA for the CDR3 is TGTGCCATCAGTGAGTCGAACGTGGGCAGGCCGAGCAATCAGCCCCAGCATTTT. Amino acids: CAISESNVGRPSNQPQHF.

CDR3 sequence reads: CASSRDTGGAFF. The CDR3 DNA follows: TGTGCCAGCAGTAGGGATACAGGGGGGGCTTTCTTT. The V and J genes are TRBV2 and TRBJ1-1, with 8 bases matching TRBD1. Germline trimming cut 5 bases from V and 11 bases from J; bases unmatched to any gene: 7. The CDR3 has 12 residues. CDR1 is SNHLY, CDR2 FYNNEI, per germline.

This clone was recorded only once. This chain uses TRBV5-1 with TRBJ1-4; D gene uncertain. Germline CDR1 is SGHRS and CDR2 is YFSETQ. The CDR3 spans 14 residues. V was clipped by 0 bases and J by 3 bases, with 6 bases between them. The DNA of the CDR3 is TGCGCCAGCAGCTTGGGCCCGGCTAATGAAAAACTGTTTTTT. Its translation is CASSLGPANEKLFF. The variable domain in full, with the rest retrieved from reference TRBV5-1 and TRBJ1-4, is KAGVTQTPRYLIKTRGQQVTLSCSPISGHRSVSWYQQTPGQGLQFLFEYFSETQRNKGNFPGRFSGRQFSNSRSEMNVSTLELGDSALYLCASSLGPANEKLFFGSGTQLSVL.

V usage is TRBV27 and J usage is TRBJ1-1; the match to TRBD1 covers 8 bases. J lost 0 bases, V lost 7 bases, and 4 bases had no gene match. Germline CDR1 MNHEY, CDR2 SMNVEV (reference sequence). CDR3 size: 14 residues. CDR3 in DNA: TGTGCCAGCAAGGCAGGGGGCATGAACACTGAAGCTTTCTTT. This codes for CASKAGGMNTEAFF.

This clone showed up just a few times. In DNA form, the CDR3 reads TGTGCCAGCAGCTTAGACCTAATAGACAGGGCGTATGGCTACACCTTC. As protein: CASSLDLIDRAYGYTF. This rearrangement joins TRBV7-2 to TRBJ1-2; TRBD1 matches 7 bases. Germline V CDR1 and CDR2: SGHTA, FQGNSA. CDR3 length: 16 residues. After removal of 1 base from V and 5 bases from J, the junction contained 10 bases not matched to a gene.

This clone has only one observation. The CDR3 here is CASSPDRGRPRGGYTF. CDR3 DNA sequence: TGTGCCAGCAGCCCCGACAGGGGGCGCCCCCGGGGAGGCTACACCTTC. The chain links TRBV7-2 to TRBJ1-2, with 10 positions matching TRBD1. V lost 5 bases to trimming and J lost 8 bases; unmatched junction nucleotides: 14. There are 16 residues in the CDR3. The germline V gene encodes CDR1 SGHTA and CDR2 FQGNSA.

The CDR3 loop is CASSLDRDLSYEQYF. The CDR3 coding sequence is TGTGCCAGCAGCTTAGACAGGGACCTCTCCTACGAGCAGTACTTC. The chain employs TRBV7-8 and TRBJ2-7, with a tentative D call TRBD1 (6 bases). V lost 1 base to trimming and J lost 0 bases, with 10 bases between them. CDR1 and CDR2 from the germline V gene are SGHVS and FQNEAQ. The CDR3 has 15 amino acids.

This clone is a singleton in its sample. The V and J genes are TRBV7-6 and TRBJ2-7; D may be TRBD1 (5 bases). The V gene's germline CDR1 is SGHVS and CDR2 FNYEAQ. The length of the CDR3 is 13 residues. Between the trimmed V and J ends, which lost 1 base and 4 bases, there was a span of 8 bases. The CDR3 reads CASSLEQGYEQYF. The CDR3 DNA reads as TGTGCCAGCAGCTTAGAGCAGGGTTACGAGCAGTACTTC.

V is TRBV11-2 and J is TRBJ2-7, with D maybe TRBD1 (6 bases). Germline V gene data show CDR1 as SGHAT and CDR2 as FQNNGV. V was cut by 4 bases and J by 2 bases, with 9 bases left in between. This CDR3 has 13 amino acids. The CDR3 DNA sequence: TGTGCCAGCAGCTCACAGGGTCCCTACGAGCAGTACTTC. It translates to CASSSQGPYEQYF. Full variable domain (rest looked up from reference TRBV11-2 and TRBJ2-7): EAGVAQSPRYKIIEKRQSVAFWCNPISGHATLYWYQQILGQGPKLLIQFQNNGVVDDSQLPKDRFSAERLKGVDSTLKIQPAKLEDSAVYLCASSSQGPYEQYFGPGTRLTVT.

The V and J genes are TRBV27 and TRBJ2-5; D gene ambiguous. Germline-derived CDR1 and CDR2 are MNHEY and SMNVEV (reference sequence). This CDR3 spans 14 amino acids. V dropped 5 bases and J dropped 5 bases, with 15 bases sitting between them. As DNA, the CDR3 is TGTGCCAGCAGTCCATCGGGTGCATTTGAGACCCAGTACTTC. Translating it yields CASSPSGAFETQYF.

This clone was counted only a few times. The V gene is TRBV7-9, the J gene TRBJ1-6; D unclear. The V end lost 8 bases, the J end lost 7 bases, and 18 bases lay between the germline ends. This CDR3 contains 15 residues. From germline, CDR1 is SEHNR and CDR2 FQNEAQ (reference sequence). CDR3 loop: CASGLGAAGNSPLHF. In nucleotides, the CDR3 is TGTGCCAGCGGCCTCGGCGCGGCGGGGAATTCACCCCTCCACTTT.

The chain links TRBV10-3 to TRBJ2-7, with D uncertain. The length of the CDR3 is 12 residues. Deletions cut 0 bases from V and 3 bases from J, with 3 bases between. Germline CDR1 reads ENHRY; CDR2 reads SYGVKD. The CDR3 coding sequence is TGTGCCATCAGTGAGTCCCGCTACGAGCAGTACTTC. This translates into CAISESRYEQYF.

This chain uses TRBV12-3 or TRBV12-4 with TRBJ2-3, with D perhaps TRBD2 (6 bases). V shed 6 bases and J shed 6 bases, with 13 bases lying between them. The CDR3 runs to 13 residues. Written as DNA, the CDR3 is TGTGCCAGCAGGGACCCGGGAGCGGATACGCAGTATTTT. It yields the protein CASRDPGADTQYF.

This clone was seen a handful of times. Other DNA sequences of this sample code for an identical CDR3. DNA for the CDR3: TGCGCCAGCAGCTTGGGACAGGGGAGATACGAGCAGTACTTC. Translated: CASSLGQGRYEQYF. J is TRBJ2-7 and V is TRBV5-1; TRBD1 matches at 8 bases. The J segment lost 4 bases and the V segment lost 0 bases, leaving 3 bases of the junction unmatched. This CDR3 contains 14 residues. From germline, CDR1 is SGHRS and CDR2 YFSETQ.

The count of this clone is one. V is TRBV5-1 and J is TRBJ1-4, with 7 bases that match TRBD1. After removal of 0 bases from V and 4 bases from J, the junction contained 3 bases not matched to a gene. Germline V lookup: CDR1 SGHRS, CDR2 YFSETQ. CDR3 length: 15 residues. The CDR3 sequence: CASSLGGTDNEKLFF. In DNA form, the CDR3 reads TGCGCCAGCAGCTTGGGCGGGACAGATAATGAAAAACTGTTTTTT.

The chain carries TRBV24-1 and TRBJ1-3; 9 positions match TRBD1. CDR3 length: 16 amino acids. In germline, CDR1 is KGHDR, CDR2 SFDVKD. V shed 2 bases, J shed 2 bases, and the junction held 3 bases outside the gene matches. The CDR3 loop reads CATSDSGQGTGNTIYF. The CDR3 DNA follows: TGTGCCACCAGTGATTCGGGACAGGGAACTGGAAACACCATATATTTT.

The chain uses TRBV5-1 and TRBJ1-1; 8 bases match TRBD1. This CDR3 comprises 15 residues. The V gene end was trimmed by 7 bases and the J gene end by 4 bases; junction bases not matched to a gene: 12. Germline V lookup: CDR1 SGHRS, CDR2 YFSETQ. Here the CDR3 DNA reads TGCGCCAGCTCGGGGACAGGAGGGAGAGGCACTGAAGCTTTCTTT. Protein: CASSGTGGRGTEAFF.